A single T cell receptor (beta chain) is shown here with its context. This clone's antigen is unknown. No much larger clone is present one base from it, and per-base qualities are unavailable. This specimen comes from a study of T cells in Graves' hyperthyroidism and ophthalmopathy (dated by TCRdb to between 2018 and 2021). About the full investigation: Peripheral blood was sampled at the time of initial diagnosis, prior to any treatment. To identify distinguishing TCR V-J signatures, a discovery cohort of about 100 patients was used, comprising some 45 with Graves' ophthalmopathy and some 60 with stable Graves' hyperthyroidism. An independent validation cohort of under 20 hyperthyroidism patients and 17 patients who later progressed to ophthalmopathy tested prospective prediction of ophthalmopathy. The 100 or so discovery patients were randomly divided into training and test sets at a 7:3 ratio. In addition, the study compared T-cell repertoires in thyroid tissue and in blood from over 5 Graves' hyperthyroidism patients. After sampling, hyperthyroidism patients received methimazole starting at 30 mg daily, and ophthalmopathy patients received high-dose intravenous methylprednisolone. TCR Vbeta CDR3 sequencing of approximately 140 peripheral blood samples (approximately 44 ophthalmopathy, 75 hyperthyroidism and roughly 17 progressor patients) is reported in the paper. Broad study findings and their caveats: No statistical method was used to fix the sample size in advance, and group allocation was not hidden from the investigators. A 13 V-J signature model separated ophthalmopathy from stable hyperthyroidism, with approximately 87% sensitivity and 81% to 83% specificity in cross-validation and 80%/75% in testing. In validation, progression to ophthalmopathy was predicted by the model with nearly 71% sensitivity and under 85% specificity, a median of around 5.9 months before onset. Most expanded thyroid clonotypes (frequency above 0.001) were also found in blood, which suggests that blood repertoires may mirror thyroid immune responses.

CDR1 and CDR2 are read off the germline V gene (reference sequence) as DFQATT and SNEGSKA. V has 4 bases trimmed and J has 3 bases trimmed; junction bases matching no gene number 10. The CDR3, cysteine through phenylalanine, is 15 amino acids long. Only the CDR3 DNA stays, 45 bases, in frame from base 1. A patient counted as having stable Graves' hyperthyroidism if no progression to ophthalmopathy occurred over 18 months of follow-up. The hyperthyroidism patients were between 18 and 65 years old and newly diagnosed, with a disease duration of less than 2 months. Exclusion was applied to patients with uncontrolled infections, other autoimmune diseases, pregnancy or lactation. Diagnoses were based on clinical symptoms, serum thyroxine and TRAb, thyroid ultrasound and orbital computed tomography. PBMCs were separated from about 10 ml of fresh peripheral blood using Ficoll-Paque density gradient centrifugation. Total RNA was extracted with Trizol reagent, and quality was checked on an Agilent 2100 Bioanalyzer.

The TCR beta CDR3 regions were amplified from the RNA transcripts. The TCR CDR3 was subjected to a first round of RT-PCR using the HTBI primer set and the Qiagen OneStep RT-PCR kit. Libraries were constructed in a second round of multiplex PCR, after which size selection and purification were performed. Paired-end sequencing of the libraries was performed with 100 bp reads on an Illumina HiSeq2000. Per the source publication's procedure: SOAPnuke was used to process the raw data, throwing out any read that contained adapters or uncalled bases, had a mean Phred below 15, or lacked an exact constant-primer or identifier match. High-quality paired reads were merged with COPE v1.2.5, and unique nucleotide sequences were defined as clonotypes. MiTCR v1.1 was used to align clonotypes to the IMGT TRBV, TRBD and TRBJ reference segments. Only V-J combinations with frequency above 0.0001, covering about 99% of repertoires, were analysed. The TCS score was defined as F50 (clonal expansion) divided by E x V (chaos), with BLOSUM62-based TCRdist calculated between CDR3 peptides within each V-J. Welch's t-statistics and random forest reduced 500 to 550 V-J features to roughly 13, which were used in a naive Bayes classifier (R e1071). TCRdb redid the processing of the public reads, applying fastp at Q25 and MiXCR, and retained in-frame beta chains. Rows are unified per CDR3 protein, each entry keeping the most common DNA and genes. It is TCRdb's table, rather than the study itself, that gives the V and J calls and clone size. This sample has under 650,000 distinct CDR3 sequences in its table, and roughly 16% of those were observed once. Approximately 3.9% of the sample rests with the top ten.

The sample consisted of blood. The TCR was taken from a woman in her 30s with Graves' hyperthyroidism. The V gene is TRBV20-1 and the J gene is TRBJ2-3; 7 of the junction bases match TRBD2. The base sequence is TGCAGTGCTATTTGGAGCGGGATGGGTACAGATACGCAGTATTTT. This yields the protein CSAIWSGMGTDTQYF.